This record covers a single T cell receptor (beta chain). Antigen unknown. This record belongs to a study of T cell responses to AZD1222 COVID-19 vaccine. Using immunoSEQ multiplex PCR, the repertoire was profiled, and TCRdb retains in-frame clones only, with some absent. The sample holds about 92,000 clones, approximately 90% seen once. The germline CDR1 and CDR2 sequences are SNHLY and FYNNEI. The CDR3 runs 13 residues. Deletions cut 10 bases from V and 3 bases from J, with 15 bases between. General study results and limits: Spike-specific TCR breadth and depth both grew after two AZD1222 doses. Seropositive AZD1222 recipients at baseline numbered only five or six. Among the donors, most were white British and more were female, and clonal diversity was possibly underestimated. Reports say nearly half of spike-specific TCRs go after unmutated variant regions.

The origin of this receptor is an adult in good health. The chain combines TRBV2 with TRBJ1-1, with a possible D match to TRBD1 (5 bases). Sequenced here: peripheral blood, sampled on day 0 of AZD1222 vaccination. The CDR3 sequence is CATTLQDYTEAFF. DNA for the CDR3: TGTGCCACCACCTTACAGGATTACACTGAAGCTTTCTTT.